Listed below are T cell receptor beta chains from one sample, sequenced in a study of PD-L1 blockade in urothelial cancer. Some clones are missing from TCRdb's copy, which holds only in-frame ones; the method was immunoSEQ multiplex PCR. The repertoire holds about 50,000 clones, with 70% to 90% as singletons. Sequenced here: PBMCs, sampled around atezolizumab (anti-PD-L1) treatment. The receptor set was obtained from a man aged 55-75 years with urothelial cancer. Each CDR3 is given with its conserved first and last residue. Each record gives: D gene, clone size, V gene, J gene, CDR3 DNA, CDR3 protein. A D gene is named only where the DNA matches it firmly. The listing skips clone size in some rows; elsewhere it reads once, few, many or a size class.

.	.	TRBV14	TRBJ2-2	TGTGCCAGCAGCCTACAGCCTTTCGGGGAGCTGTTTTTT	CASSLQPFGELFF
TRBD1	.	TRBV19	TRBJ1-5	TGTGCCAGTACCGGGACAGGGAAGGCCCAGCATTTT	CASTGTGKAQHF
.	.	TRBV28	TRBJ1-1	TGTGCCAGCAGCTCCGGGACATCTGAAGCTTTCTTT	CASSSGTSEAFF
TRBD1	.	TRBV6-5	TRBJ1-4	TGTGCCAGCAGTTGGACAGGGGCGGCTAATGAAAAACTGTTTTTT	CASSWTGAANEKLFF
.	few	TRBV19	TRBJ2-2	TGTGCCAGTAGTATCGTGTCCAACACCGGGGAGCTGTTTTTT	CASSIVSNTGELFF
.	.	TRBV27	TRBJ2-6	TGTGCCAGCAGATCACCCTCGGGGGCTGGGGCCAACGTCCTGACTTTC	CASRSPSGAGANVLTF
TRBD1	.	TRBV30	TRBJ2-6	TGTGCCTTGGGGACAGAGTTCTCTGGGGCCAACGTCCTGACTTTC	CALGTEFSGANVLTF
.	.	TRBV2	TRBJ2-5	TGTGCCAGCAAAAAAGCCCGACAGGCCTTGAAAGAGACCCAGTACTTC	CASKKARQALKETQYF
TRBD1	.	TRBV27	TRBJ2-5	TGTGCCAGCGGAACTGACAGGGGCGGAGGAGAGACCCAGTACTTC	CASGTDRGGGETQYF
TRBD1	.	TRBV29-1	TRBJ2-1	TGCAGCTTGGGACGGGACAGGGGATCCCACAATGAGCAGTTCTTC	CSLGRDRGSHNEQFF
TRBD2	.	TRBV7-3	TRBJ2-3	TGTGCCAGCAGCTTAAATAGCGGGGTCGTTCGGGATACGCAGTATTTT	CASSLNSGVVRDTQYF
TRBD1	.	TRBV19	TRBJ2-2	TGTGCCAGTAGTATAGATGGAGCTGGTAACAGGGGGCGAACCGGGGAGCTGTTTTTT	CASSIDGAGNRGRTGELFF
.	.	TRBV6-5	TRBJ1-6	TGTGCCAGCAGTTACTCGCGGGTTGGTTCACCCCTCCACTTT	CASSYSRVGSPLHF
TRBD1	.	TRBV6-6	TRBJ1-3	TGTGCCAGCAGGGGACCGACAGGGAAGGGAAACACCATATATTTT	CASRGPTGKGNTIYF
.	.	TRBV6-6	TRBJ1-4	TGTGCCAGCAGTCCCGGACAGACCGGAGGTGAAAAACTGTTTTTT	CASSPGQTGGEKLFF
TRBD2	.	TRBV11-3	TRBJ2-1	TGTGCCAGCAGCTTAGGGGGCAGCGGGGGCCAAAATGAGCAGTTCTTC	CASSLGGSGGQNEQFF
TRBD1	.	TRBV5-1	TRBJ1-6	TGCGCCAGCAGCCTGGGACAGGGGGAGCATTCACCCCTCCACTTT	CASSLGQGEHSPLHF
TRBD1	.	TRBV7-2	TRBJ1-2	TGTGCCAGCAATCGACAGGGGGAGGGTGGCTACACCTTC	CASNRQGEGGYTF
TRBD1	.	TRBV10-1	TRBJ2-3	TGCGCCAGCAGTGAGTGGGCAGGGGGTACCACAGATACGCAGTATTTT	CASSEWAGGTTDTQYF
.	.	TRBV9	TRBJ2-7	TGTGCCAGCAGCGTAGCAAGCCACTACGAGCAGTACTTC	CASSVASHYEQYF